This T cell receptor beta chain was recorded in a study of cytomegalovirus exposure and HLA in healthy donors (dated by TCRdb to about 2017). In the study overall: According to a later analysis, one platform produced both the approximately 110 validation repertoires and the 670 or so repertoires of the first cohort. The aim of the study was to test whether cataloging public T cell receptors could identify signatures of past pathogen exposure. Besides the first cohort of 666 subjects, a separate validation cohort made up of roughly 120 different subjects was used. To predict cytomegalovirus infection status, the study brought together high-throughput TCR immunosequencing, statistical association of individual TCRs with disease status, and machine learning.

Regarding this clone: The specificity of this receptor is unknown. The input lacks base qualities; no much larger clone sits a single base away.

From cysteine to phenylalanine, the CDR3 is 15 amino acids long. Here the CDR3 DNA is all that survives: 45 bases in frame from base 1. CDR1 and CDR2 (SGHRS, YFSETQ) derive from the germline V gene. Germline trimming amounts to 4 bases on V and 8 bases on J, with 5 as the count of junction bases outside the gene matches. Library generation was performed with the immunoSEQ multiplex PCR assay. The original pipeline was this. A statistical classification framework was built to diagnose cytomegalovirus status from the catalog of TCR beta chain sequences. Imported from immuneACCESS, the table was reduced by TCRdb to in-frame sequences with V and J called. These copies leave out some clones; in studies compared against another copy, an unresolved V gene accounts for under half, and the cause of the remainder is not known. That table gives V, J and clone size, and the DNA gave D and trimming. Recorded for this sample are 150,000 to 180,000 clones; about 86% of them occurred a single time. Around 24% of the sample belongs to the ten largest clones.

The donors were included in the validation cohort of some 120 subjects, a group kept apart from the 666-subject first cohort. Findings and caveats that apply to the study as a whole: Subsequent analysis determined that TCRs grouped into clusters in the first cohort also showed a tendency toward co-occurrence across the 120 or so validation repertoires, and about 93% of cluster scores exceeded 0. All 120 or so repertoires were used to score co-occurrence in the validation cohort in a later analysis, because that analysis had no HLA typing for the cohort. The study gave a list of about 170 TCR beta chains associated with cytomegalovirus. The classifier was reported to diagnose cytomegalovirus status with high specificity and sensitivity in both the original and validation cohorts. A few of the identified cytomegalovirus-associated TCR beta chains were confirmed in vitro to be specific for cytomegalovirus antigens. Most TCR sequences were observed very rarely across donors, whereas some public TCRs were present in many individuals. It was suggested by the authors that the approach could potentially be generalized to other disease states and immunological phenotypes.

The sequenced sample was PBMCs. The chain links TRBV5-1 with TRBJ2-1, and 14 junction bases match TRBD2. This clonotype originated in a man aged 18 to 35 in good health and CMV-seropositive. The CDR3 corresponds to CASSPTSGGAYEQFF. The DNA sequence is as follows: TGCGCCAGCAGCCCGACTAGCGGGGGGGCCTATGAGCAGTTCTTC.